Shown below are 12 T cell receptor beta chains from a single sample sequenced in a study of blood T cell repertoires in COVID-19 (TCRdb year 2020). The library came from the immunoSEQ multiplex PCR assay. The source is immuneACCESS, and TCRdb retained only in-frame sequences with V and J called. Part of the clones is not carried over; for the studies checked, unresolved V genes explain less than half of this, and the remainder is unexplained. The sample contains 72,000 or so clones, 80% to 95% of them found a single time. Roughly 0.8% of the sample lies in the top ten. The sample taken for sequencing was peripheral blood. The source is a woman aged 80 or older with acute or convalescent COVID-19.

J is TRBJ2-1 and V is TRBV4-1, with 7 nucleotides matching TRBD1. CDR3 size: 15 residues. Per the germline V gene, CDR1 is MGHRA and CDR2 is YSYEKL. V shed 2 bases and J 4 bases; nucleotides not matched to a gene: 5. The CDR3 sequence is CASSQMAGGYNEQFF. The CDR3, as DNA: TGCGCCAGCAGCCAAATGGCAGGGGGATACAATGAGCAGTTCTTC.

V and J are TRBV5-4 and TRBJ1-2, with no clear D. This CDR3 region has 15 residues. Germline V gives CDR1 SGHNT, CDR2 YYREEE (reference sequence). V was pared by 0 bases and J by 0 bases, with 9 bases between. The CDR3, as DNA: TGTGCCAGCAGCTTGGGGCAGTTATCTAACTATGGCTACACCTTC. It translates to CASSLGQLSNYGYTF.

The gene calls are TRBV15 and TRBJ1-1; weak D call: TRBD1 (6 bases). The CDR3 is 15 residues long. Trimming removed 3 bases at V and 1 base at J, with 12 bases between. Germline V CDR1 and CDR2: LNHNV, YYDKDF (reference sequence). CDR3 residues: CATSSTGTSNTEAFF. As DNA, the CDR3 is TGTGCCACCAGCAGTACCGGGACATCGAACACTGAAGCTTTCTTT.

A single count supports this clone. CDR3 in DNA: TGTGCCAGCAGTTTGTGGGCAAGCTCCTACGAGCAGTACTTC. Translation: CASSLWASSYEQYF. The genes are TRBV27 and TRBJ2-7; D gene uncertain. V lost 3 bases and J lost 0, with 9 bases in between. This CDR3 has 14 residues. The germline V gene has CDR1 MNHEY and CDR2 SMNVEV (reference sequence).

V usage is TRBV23-1 and J usage is TRBJ1-3, with 10 positions matching TRBD1. TRBV23-1 is classed as an ORF, of uncertain function. V shed 4 bases and J 2 bases; nucleotides not matched to a gene: 17. The CDR3 has 20 residues. The CDR3 DNA reads as TGCGCCAGCAGTCGCAGATCGGGACAGGGGAAAAGGAGGACTGGAAACACCATATATTTT. Its protein product is CASSRRSGQGKRRTGNTIYF.

The chain employs TRBV18 and TRBJ2-1, with no clear D. Germline values: CDR1 KGHSH, CDR2 LQKENI. The CDR3 runs 13 residues. The V and J ends lost 3 bases and 10 bases respectively, with 13 bases between them. CDR3 nucleotides: TGTGCCAGCTCACCGCCAGATCCGATAGAGCAGTTCTTC. The encoded protein is CASSPPDPIEQFF.

This rearrangement joins TRBV3-1 (or the pseudogene TRBV3-2) to TRBJ2-1; the D gene is possibly TRBD2 (6 bases). The length of the CDR3 is 16 residues. CDR1 is LGHDT, CDR2 YNNKEL, per germline (reference sequence). V was cut by 0 bases and J by 6 bases, with 15 bases left in between. CDR3 sequence reads: CASSQDARGGTNEQFF. The DNA of the CDR3 is TGTGCCAGCAGCCAAGACGCCCGGGGAGGAACCAATGAGCAGTTCTTC.

This rearrangement joins TRBV21-1 to TRBJ1-1; the table's D call TRBD1 went unverified against the DNA. TRBV21-1 is described as a pseudogene. The CDR3 is made up of 12 amino acids. The CDR3 reads CATQVLNTEAFF. The CDR3 nucleotides read TGTGCCACCCAGGTTTTGAACACTGAAGCTTTCTTT.

The chain joins TRBV24-1 to TRBJ2-1; D is unresolved. V lost 6 bases and J 5 bases, leaving 10 bases between the germline ends. CDR1 is KGHDR and CDR2 is SFDVKD in the germline V gene. The CDR3 has 13 amino acids. This CDR3 reads CATSRGSNNEQFF. DNA of the CDR3: TGTGCCACCAGTCGAGGTTCCAACAATGAGCAGTTCTTC.

The CDR3 reads CASSPATGIVETQYF. In DNA, the CDR3 is TGTGCCAGCAGCCCGGCGACAGGGATTGTAGAGACCCAGTACTTC. V is TRBV5-6 and J is TRBJ2-5; TRBD1 matches 7 bases. This CDR3 has 15 residues. V shed 4 bases, J shed 4 bases, and the junction held 10 bases outside the gene matches. CDR1 is SGHDT and CDR2 is YYEEEE in the germline V gene.

This chain links TRBV7-6 with TRBJ2-5; 8 bases match TRBD1. CDR1 is SGHVS, CDR2 FNYEAQ, per germline. V shed 5 bases and J 2 bases; nucleotides not matched to a gene: 10. The length of the CDR3 is 16 residues. The CDR3 here is CASSARQGRIQETQYF. The CDR3 DNA reads TGTGCCAGCAGCGCGCGACAGGGGCGAATTCAAGAGACCCAGTACTTC.

CDR3 amino acids: CASSRNAGPEGYTF. DNA for the CDR3: TGTGCCAGCAGTCGAAACGCGGGGCCGGAAGGCTACACCTTC. The rearrangement joins TRBV7-3 to TRBJ1-2; D might be TRBD1 (5 bases). Germline V gene data show CDR1 as SGHTA and CDR2 as FQGTGA. The CDR3 covers 14 residues. V was pared by 6 bases and J by 8 bases, with 19 bases between. Full variable domain (rest looked up from reference TRBV7-3 and TRBJ1-2): GAGVSQTPSNKVTEKGKYVELRCDPISGHTALYWYRQSLGQGPEFLIYFQGTGAADDSGLPNDRFFAVRPEGSVSTLKIQRTERGDSAVYLCASSRNAGPEGYTFGSGTRLTVV.